The 4 T cell receptor beta chains below were found in one sample sequenced in a study of graft-versus-host responses after intestinal transplantation. Their recognized antigens are unknown. Profiled with immunoSEQ multiplex PCR; TCRdb holds only in-frame clones, not every one. The sample includes some 48,000 clones, 84% of them seen just once. This sample comprised unstimulated CD4+ T cells sorted from spleen or lymph node cells, obtained before transplant. Every receptor here comes from a human donor who was the organ donor for an intestinal transplant.

In its sample, this clone was seen once. Other nucleotide sequences in the sample specify the same CDR3. This chain links TRBV5-4 with TRBJ2-7; D unresolved. Germline CDR1 and CDR2: SGHNT and YYREEE (reference sequence). Deletions cut 0 bases from V and 4 bases from J, with 5 bases between. The CDR3 has 12 amino acids. CDR3 region: CASSLGGYEQYF. DNA of the CDR3: TGTGCCAGCAGCTTGGGAGGTTACGAGCAGTACTTC.

The V and J genes are TRBV18 and TRBJ1-1, with 7 bases aligning to TRBD1. J lost 7 bases, V lost 3 bases, and 8 bases had no gene match. Germline V gives CDR1 KGHSH, CDR2 LQKENI. The CDR3 has 14 residues. This CDR3 is CASSPDGAGGEAFF. CDR3 nucleotides: TGTGCCAGCTCACCCGACGGGGCAGGGGGTGAAGCTTTCTTT.

The rearrangement uses TRBV18 and TRBJ1-1; the match to TRBD1 covers 7 bases. CDR3 length equals 15 residues. V lost 0 bases to trimming and J lost 2 bases; unmatched junction nucleotides: 3. CDR1 and CDR2 (germline): KGHSH, LQKENI. The CDR3 nucleotides are TGTGCCAGCTCACCACCGTCAGGGGGAAACACTGAAGCTTTCTTT. It codes for CASSPPSGGNTEAFF.

This clone was detected a few times. The chain is built from TRBV21-1 and TRBJ1-2; the DNA was not compared with TRBD1, the D call given in the table. TRBV21-1 is tagged as a pseudogene. This CDR3 region has 12 residues. CDR3 bases: TGTGCCAGCACCGGGACAAACTATGGCTACACCTTC. It encodes CASTGTNYGYTF.